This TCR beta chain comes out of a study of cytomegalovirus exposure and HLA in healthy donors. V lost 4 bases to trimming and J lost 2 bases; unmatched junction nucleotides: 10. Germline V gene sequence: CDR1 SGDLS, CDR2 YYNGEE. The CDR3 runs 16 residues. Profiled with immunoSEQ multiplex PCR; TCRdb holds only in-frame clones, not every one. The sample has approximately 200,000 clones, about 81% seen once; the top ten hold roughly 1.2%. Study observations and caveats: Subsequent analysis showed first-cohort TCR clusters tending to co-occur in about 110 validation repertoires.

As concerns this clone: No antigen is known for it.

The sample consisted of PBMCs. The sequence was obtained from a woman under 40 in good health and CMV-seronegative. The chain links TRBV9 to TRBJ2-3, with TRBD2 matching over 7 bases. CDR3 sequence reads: CASSPPAGRLTDTQYF. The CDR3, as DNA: TGTGCCAGCAGCCCCCCAGCGGGGAGGCTCACAGATACGCAGTATTTT.